This entry is about one T cell receptor beta chain. The antigen remains undetermined. The V end was cut by 5 bases, the J end by 2 bases, with 16 bases between. Germline V gene lookup returns CDR1 SGHTA and CDR2 FQGNSA. This CDR3 is 15 amino acids long. TCRdb called the RT-PCR reads again in MiXCR, with one record for every CDR3 protein. The table lists 300,000 to 350,000 distinct CDR3 sequences, around 20% of them singletons, with about 9.4% in the top ten. This record belongs to a study of response to subunit inactivated influenza vaccine. Findings of the study overall: That few new T cells are recruited by each seasonal influenza vaccination was the authors' suggestion.

Sequencing was performed on PBMCs from blood, taken 21 months after vaccination. This receptor was taken from a man in his fifties or sixties who received an inactivated influenza vaccine. The chain has TRBV7-2 and TRBJ2-7; a weak D match, TRBD1 (6 bases). In DNA, the CDR3 is TGTGCCAGCAGCATAATACAGGGAAGGGCCTACGAGCAGTACTTC. The encoded protein is CASSIIQGRAYEQYF.